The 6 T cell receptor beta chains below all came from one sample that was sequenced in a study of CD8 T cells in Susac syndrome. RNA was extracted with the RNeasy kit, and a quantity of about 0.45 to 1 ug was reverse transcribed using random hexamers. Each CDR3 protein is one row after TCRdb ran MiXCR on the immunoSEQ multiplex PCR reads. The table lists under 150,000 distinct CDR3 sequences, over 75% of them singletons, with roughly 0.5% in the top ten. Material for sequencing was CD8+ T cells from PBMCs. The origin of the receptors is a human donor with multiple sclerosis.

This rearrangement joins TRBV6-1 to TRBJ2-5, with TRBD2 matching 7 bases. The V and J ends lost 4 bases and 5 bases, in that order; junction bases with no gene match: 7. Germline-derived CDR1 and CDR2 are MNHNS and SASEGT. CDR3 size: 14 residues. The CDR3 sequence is CASSGEGRWETQYF. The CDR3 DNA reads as TGTGCCAGCAGTGGGGAGGGAAGGTGGGAGACCCAGTACTTC.

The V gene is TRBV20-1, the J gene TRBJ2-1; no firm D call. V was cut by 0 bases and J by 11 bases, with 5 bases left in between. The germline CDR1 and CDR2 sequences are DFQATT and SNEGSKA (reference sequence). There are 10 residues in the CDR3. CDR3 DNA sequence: TGCAGTGCTAGAGAGTTTCAGCAGTTCTTC. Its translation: CSAREFQQFF.

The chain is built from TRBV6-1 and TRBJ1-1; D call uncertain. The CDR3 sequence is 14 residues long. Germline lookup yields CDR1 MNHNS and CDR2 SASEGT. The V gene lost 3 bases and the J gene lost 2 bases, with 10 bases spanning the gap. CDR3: CASSDPVANTEAFF. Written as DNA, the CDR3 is TGTGCCAGCAGTGACCCGGTCGCAAACACTGAAGCTTTCTTT.

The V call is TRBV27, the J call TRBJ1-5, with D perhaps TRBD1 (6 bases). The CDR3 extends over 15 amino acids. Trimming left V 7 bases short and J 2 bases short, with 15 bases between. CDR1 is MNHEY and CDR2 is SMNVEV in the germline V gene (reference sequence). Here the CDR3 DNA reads TGTGCCAGCATGGACCTACAGGGCGGCAATCAGCCCCAGCATTTT. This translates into CASMDLQGGNQPQHF.

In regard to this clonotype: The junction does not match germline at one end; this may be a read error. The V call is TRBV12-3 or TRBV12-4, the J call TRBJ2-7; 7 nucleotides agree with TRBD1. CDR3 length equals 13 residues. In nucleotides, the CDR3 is TGTGCCAGCAGCCGACAAATCCGGACAGGTTTCAACTTC. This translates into CASSRQIRTGFNF.

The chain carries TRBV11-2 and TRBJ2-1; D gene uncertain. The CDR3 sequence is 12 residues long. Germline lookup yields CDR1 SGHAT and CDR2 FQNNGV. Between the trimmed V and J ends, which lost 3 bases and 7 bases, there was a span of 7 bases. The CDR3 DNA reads TGTGCCAGCAGCTTCCTTACTAATGAGCAGTTCTTC. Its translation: CASSFLTNEQFF.